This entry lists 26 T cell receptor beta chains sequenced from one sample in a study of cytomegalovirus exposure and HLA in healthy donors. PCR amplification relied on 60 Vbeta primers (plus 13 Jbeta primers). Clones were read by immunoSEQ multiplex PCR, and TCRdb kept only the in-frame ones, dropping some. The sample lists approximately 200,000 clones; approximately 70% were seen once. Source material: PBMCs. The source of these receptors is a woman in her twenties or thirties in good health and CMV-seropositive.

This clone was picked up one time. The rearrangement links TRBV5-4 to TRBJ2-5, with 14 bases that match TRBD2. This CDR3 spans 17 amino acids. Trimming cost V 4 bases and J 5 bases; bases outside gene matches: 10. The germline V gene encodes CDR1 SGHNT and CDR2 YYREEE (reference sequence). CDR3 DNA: TGTGCCAGCAGCCTGACTAGCGGGAGGGCCGGGTGGGAGACCCAGTACTTC. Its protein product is CASSLTSGRAGWETQYF.

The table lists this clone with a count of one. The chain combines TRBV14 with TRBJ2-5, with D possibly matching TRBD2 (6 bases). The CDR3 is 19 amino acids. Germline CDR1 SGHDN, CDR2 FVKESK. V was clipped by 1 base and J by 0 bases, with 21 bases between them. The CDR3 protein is CASSQAMLGRPENQETQYF. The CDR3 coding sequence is TGTGCCAGCAGCCAAGCAATGTTAGGGAGGCCTGAGAACCAAGAGACCCAGTACTTC.

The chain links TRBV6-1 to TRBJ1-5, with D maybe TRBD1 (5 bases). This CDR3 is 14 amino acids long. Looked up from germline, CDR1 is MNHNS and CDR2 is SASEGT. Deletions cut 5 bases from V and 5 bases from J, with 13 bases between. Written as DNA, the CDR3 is TGTGCCAGCAGTCCTCCAGGGTCCGATCAGCCCCAGCATTTT. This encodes CASSPPGSDQPQHF.

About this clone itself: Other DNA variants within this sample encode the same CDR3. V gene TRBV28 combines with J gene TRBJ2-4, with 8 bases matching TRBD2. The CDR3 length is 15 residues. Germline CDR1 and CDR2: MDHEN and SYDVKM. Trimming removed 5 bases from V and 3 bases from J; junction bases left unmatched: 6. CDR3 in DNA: TGTGCCAGCAGTCCAGCCCGGGAGGGCAAAAACATTCAGTACTTC. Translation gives CASSPAREGKNIQYF.

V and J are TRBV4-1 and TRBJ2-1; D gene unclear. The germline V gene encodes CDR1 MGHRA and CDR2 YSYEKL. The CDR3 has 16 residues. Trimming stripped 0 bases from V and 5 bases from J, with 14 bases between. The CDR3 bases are TGCGCCAGCAGCCAAGATCCCGCAGGCCGGAACAATGAGCAGTTCTTC. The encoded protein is CASSQDPAGRNNEQFF.

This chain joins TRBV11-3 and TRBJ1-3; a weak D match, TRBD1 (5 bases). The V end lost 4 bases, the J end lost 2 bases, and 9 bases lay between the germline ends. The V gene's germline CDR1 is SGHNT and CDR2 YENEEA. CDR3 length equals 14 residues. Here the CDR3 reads CASSSDRAGNTIYF. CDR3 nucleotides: TGTGCCAGCAGCTCCGACAGAGCTGGAAACACCATATATTTT.

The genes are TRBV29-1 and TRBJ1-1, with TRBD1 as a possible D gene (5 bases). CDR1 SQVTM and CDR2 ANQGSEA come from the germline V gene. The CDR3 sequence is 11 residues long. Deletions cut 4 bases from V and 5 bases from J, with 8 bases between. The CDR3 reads CSVAEGTEAFF. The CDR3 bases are TGCAGCGTTGCGGAGGGGACTGAAGCTTTCTTT. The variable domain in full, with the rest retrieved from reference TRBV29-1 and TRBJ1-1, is SAVISQKPSRDICQRGTSLTIQCQVDSQVTMMFWYRQQPGQSLTLIATANQGSEATYESGFVIDKFPISRPNLTFSTLTVSNMSPEDSSIYLCSVAEGTEAFFGQGTRLTVV.

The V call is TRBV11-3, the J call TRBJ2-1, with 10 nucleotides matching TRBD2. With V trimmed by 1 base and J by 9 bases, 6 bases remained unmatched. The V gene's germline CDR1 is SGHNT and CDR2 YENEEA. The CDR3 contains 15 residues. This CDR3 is CASSLGSSGSREQFF. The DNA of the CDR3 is TGTGCCAGCAGCTTAGGGTCTAGCGGGAGTCGTGAGCAGTTCTTC.

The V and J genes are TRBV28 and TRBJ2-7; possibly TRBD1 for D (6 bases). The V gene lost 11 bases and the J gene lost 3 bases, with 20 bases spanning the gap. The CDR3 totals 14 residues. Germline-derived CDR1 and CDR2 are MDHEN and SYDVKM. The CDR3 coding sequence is TGTGCCGGCCTGCGTCGTCAGGGGATCTACGAGCAGTACTTC. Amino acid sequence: CAGLRRQGIYEQYF.

As DNA, the CDR3 is TGCAGCTTGTACCGGGACAAAGCGAGCAATCAGCCCCAGCATTTT. Translating gives CSLYRDKASNQPQHF. The rearrangement links TRBV29-1 to TRBJ1-5, with a possible D match to TRBD1 (6 bases). The CDR3 extends over 15 amino acids. The ends were cut back, 8 bases at V and 1 base at J, with 18 bases in the middle. The germline CDR1 and CDR2 sequences are SQVTM and ANQGSEA.

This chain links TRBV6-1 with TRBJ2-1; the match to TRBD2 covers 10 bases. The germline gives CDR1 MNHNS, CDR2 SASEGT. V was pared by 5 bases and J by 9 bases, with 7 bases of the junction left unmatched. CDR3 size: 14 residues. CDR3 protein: CASSSRVAGGEQFF. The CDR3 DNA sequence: TGTGCCAGCAGTTCGAGGGTAGCGGGAGGTGAGCAGTTCTTC.

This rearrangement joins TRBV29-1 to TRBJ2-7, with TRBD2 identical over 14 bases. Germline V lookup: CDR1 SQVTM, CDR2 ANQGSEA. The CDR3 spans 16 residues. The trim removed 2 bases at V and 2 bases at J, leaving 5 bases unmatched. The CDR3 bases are TGCAGCGTTGAACCGGGACTAGCGGGAGTCACCTACGAGCAGTACTTC. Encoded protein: CSVEPGLAGVTYEQYF.

The CDR3 coding sequence is TGTGCCAGCAGTTACACCCCGGGGGGTGAGCAGTTCTTC. Its protein product is CASSYTPGGEQFF. The chain carries TRBV6-5 and TRBJ2-1, with 7 bases identical to TRBD2. V shed 2 bases and J 9 bases; nucleotides not matched to a gene: 4. The CDR3 covers 13 residues. Per germline, CDR1 MNHEY and CDR2 SVGAGI.

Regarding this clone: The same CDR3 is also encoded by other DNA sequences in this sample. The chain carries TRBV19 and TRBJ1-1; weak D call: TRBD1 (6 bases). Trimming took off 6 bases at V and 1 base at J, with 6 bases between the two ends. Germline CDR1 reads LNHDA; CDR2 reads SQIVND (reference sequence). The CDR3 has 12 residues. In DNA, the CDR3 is TGTGCCAGTAGGACAGGGAACACTGAAGCTTTCTTT. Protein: CASRTGNTEAFF.

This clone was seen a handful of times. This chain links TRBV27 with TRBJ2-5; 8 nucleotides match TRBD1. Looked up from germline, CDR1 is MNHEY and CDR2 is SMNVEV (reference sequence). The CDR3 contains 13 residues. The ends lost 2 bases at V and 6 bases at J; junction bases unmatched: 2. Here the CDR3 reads CASSLQGAQTQYF. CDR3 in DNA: TGTGCCAGCAGTTTACAGGGGGCCCAGACCCAGTACTTC.

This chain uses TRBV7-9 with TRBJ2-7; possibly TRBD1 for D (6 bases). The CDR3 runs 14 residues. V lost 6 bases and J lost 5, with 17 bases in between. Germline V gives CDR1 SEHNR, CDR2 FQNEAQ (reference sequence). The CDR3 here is CASRLDSPWNEQYF. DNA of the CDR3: TGTGCCAGCAGATTGGACAGTCCGTGGAACGAGCAGTACTTC.

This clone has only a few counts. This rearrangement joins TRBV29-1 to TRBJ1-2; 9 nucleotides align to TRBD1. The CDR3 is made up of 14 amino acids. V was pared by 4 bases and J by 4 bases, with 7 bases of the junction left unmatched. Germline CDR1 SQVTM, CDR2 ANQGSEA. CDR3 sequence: CSVGKGTGIYGYTF. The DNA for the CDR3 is TGCAGCGTTGGGAAAGGGACAGGGATCTATGGCTACACCTTC.

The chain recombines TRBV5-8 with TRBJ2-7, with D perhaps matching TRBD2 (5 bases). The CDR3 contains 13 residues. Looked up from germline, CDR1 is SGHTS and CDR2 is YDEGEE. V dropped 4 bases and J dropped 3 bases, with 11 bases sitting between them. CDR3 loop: CASSPGLLYEQYF. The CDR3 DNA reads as TGTGCCAGCAGCCCGGGGTTACTCTACGAGCAGTACTTC.

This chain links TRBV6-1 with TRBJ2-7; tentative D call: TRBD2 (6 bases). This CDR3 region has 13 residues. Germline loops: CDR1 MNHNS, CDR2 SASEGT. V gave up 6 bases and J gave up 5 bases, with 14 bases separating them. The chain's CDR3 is CASRRLGLNEQYF. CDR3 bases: TGTGCCAGCAGGAGACTAGGATTGAACGAGCAGTACTTC.

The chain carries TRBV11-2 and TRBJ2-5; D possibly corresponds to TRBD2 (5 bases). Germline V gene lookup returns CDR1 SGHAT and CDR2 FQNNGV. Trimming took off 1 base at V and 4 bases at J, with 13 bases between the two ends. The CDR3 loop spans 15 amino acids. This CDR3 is CASSLVGLGGETQYF. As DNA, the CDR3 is TGTGCCAGCAGCTTAGTAGGACTCGGAGGAGAGACCCAGTACTTC.

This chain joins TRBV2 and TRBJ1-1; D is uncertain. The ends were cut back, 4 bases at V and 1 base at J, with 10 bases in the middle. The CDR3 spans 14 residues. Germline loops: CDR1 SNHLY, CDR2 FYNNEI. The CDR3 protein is CASSVQASNTEAFF. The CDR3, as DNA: TGTGCCAGCAGTGTCCAGGCGTCGAACACTGAAGCTTTCTTT. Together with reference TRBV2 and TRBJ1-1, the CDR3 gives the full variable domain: EPEVTQTPSHQVTQMGQEVILRCVPISNHLYFYWYRQILGQKVEFLVSFYNNEISEKSEIFDDQFSVERPDGSNFTLKIRSTKLEDSAMYFCASSVQASNTEAFFGQGTRLTVV.

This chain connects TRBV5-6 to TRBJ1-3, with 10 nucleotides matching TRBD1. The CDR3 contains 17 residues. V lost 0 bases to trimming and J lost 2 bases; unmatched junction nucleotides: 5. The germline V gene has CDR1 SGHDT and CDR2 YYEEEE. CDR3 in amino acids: CASSLVMGQGTGNTIYF. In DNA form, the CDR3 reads TGTGCCAGCAGCTTGGTAATGGGACAGGGGACTGGAAACACCATATATTTT.

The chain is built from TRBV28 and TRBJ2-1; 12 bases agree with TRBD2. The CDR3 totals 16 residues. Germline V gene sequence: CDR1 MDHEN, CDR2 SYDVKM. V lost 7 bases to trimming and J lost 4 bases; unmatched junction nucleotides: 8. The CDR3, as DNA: TGTGCCAGCACGGCCCTGGGGACTAGCGGGTACAATGAGCAGTTCTTC. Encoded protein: CASTALGTSGYNEQFF.

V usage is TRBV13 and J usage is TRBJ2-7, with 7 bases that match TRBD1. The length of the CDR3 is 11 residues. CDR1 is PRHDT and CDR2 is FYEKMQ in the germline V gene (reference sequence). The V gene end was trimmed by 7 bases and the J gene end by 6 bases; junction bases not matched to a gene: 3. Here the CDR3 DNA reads TGTGCCAGCACCTACAGGGGCGAGCAGTACTTC. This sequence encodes CASTYRGEQYF.

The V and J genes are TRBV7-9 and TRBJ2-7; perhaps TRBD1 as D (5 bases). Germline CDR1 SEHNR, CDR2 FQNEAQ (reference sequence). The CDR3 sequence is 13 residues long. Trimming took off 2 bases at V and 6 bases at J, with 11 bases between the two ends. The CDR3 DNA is TGTGCCAGCAGCTTAACCCAGGGCTTCGAGCAGTACTTC. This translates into CASSLTQGFEQYF.

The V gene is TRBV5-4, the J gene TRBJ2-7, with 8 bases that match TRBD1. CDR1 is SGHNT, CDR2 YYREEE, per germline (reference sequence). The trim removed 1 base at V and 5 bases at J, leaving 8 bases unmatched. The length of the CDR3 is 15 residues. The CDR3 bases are TGTGCCAGCAGCTTGTATGGGACAGGACCGGACGAGCAGTACTTC. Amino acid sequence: CASSLYGTGPDEQYF.